One T cell receptor beta chain is described in this entry. The sample originates from a study of cytomegalovirus exposure and HLA in healthy donors. In nominal health when sampled, donors likely had unrecorded immune exposures nonetheless. Per germline, CDR1 MNHEY and CDR2 SVGAGI. Trimming cost V 6 bases and J 4 bases, with 13 bases left between them. There are 13 residues in the CDR3. Use of 60 Vbeta and 13 Jbeta primers characterized the PCR. Clones were sequenced by immunoSEQ multiplex PCR, and TCRdb holds only the in-frame ones, with some missing. Of over 85,000 clones detected, approximately 82% appear once; the ten largest clones hold around 15%.

V gene TRBV6-5 combines with J gene TRBJ2-7; TRBD2 is a possible D gene (6 bases). Sequenced: PBMCs. The receptor was derived from a man aged 25 to 45 in good health and CMV-seropositive. CDR3 amino acids: CASRGGSGYEQYF. The CDR3 DNA sequence: TGTGCCAGCAGGGGGGGTTCGGGATACGAGCAGTACTTC.